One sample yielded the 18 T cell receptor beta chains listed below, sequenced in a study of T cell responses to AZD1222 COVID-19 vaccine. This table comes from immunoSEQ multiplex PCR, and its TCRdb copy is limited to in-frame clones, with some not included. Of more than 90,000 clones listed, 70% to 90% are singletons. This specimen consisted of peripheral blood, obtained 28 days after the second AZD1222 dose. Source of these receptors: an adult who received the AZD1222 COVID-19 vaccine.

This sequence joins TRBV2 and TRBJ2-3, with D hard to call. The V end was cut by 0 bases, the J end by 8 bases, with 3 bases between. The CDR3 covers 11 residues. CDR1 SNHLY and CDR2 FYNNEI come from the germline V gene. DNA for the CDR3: TGTGCCAGCAGTGAAGCGAGTACGCAGTATTTT. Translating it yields CASSEASTQYF. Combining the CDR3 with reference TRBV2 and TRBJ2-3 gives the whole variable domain EPEVTQTPSHQVTQMGQEVILRCVPISNHLYFYWYRQILGQKVEFLVSFYNNEISEKSEIFDDQFSVERPDGSNFTLKIRSTKLEDSAMYFCASSEASTQYFGPGTRLTVL.

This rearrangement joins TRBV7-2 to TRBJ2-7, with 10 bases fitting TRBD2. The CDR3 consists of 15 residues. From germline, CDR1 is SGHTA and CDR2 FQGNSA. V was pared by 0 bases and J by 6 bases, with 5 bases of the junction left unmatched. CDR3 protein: CASSLAFSGRVEQYF. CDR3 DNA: TGTGCCAGCAGCTTAGCCTTCAGCGGGAGGGTCGAGCAGTACTTC.

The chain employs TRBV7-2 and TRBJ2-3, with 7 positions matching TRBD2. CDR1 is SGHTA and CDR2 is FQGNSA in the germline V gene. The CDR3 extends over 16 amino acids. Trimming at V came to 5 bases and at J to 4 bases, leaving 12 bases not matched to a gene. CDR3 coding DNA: TGTGCCAGCAGCCTCCGGACTAGTCAAGGGGCAGATACGCAGTATTTT. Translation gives CASSLRTSQGADTQYF.

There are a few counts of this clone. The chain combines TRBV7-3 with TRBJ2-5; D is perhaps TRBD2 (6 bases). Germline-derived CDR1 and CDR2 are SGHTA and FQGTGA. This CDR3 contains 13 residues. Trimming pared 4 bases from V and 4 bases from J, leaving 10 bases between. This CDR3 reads CASSSGRGETQYF. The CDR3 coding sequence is TGTGCCAGCAGCTCAGGGCGGGGAGAGACCCAGTACTTC.

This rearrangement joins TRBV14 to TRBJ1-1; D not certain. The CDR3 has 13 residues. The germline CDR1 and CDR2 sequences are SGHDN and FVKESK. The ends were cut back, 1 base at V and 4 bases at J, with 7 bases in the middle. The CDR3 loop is CASSQGVGTEAFF. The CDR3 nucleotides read TGTGCCAGCAGCCAAGGCGTCGGCACTGAAGCTTTCTTT.

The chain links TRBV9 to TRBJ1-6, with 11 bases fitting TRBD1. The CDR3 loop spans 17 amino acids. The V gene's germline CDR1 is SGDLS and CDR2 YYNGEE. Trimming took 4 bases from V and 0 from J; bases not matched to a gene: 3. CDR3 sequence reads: CASSPGTGGSYNSPLHF. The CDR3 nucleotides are TGTGCCAGCAGCCCTGGGACAGGGGGCTCCTATAATTCACCCCTCCACTTT.

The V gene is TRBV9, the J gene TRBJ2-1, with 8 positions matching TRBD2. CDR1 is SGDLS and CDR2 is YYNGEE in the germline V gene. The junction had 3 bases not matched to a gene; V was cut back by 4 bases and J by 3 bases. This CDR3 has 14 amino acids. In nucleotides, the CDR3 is TGTGCCAGCAGCCCGGGACTAGGCTACAATGAGCAGTTCTTC. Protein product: CASSPGLGYNEQFF.

This CDR3 is CASSQDSRDQPQHF. CDR3 DNA: TGCGCCAGCAGCCAAGATTCCCGGGATCAGCCCCAGCATTTT. This chain joins TRBV4-1 and TRBJ1-5; no clear D. Germline assignment: CDR1 MGHRA and CDR2 YSYEKL. V was shortened by 0 bases and J by 5 bases, with 8 bases between the two germline ends. This CDR3 has 14 amino acids.

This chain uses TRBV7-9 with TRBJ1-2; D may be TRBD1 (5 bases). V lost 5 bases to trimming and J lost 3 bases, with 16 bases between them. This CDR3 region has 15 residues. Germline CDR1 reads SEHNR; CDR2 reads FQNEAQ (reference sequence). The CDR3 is CASSPRDGGDYGYTF. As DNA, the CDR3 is TGTGCCAGCAGCCCACGGGACGGAGGGGACTATGGCTACACCTTC.

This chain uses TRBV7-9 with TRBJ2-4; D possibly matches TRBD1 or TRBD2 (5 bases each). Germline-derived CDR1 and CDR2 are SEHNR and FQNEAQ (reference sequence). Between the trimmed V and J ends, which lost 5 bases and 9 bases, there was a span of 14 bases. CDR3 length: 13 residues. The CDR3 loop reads CASSPGNQGIQYF. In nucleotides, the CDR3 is TGTGCCAGCAGCCCCGGGAACCAGGGCATTCAGTACTTC.

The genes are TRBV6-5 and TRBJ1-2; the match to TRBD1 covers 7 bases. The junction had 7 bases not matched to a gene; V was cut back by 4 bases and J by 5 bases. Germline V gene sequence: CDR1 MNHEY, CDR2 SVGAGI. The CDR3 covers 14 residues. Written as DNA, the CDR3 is TGTGCCAGCAGTTCTTTGGGACAGTATTATGGCTACACCTTC. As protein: CASSSLGQYYGYTF.

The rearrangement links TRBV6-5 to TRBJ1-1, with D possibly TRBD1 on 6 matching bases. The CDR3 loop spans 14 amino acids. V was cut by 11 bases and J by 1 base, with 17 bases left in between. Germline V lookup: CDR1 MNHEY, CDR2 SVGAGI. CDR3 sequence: CAASRTGPNTEAFF. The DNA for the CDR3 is TGTGCCGCCTCCCGAACAGGGCCGAACACTGAAGCTTTCTTT.

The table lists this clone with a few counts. Written as DNA, the CDR3 is TGTGCCAGCAGCCCTCGGGACAGGGGCCTGCTGAACACCGGGGAGCTGTTTTTT. Amino acids: CASSPRDRGLLNTGELFF. The genes are TRBV11-2 and TRBJ2-2; 10 bases are shared with TRBD1. The length of the CDR3 is 18 residues. V trimming: 5 bases; J trimming: 1 base; junction bases outside the gene matches: 10. The V gene's germline CDR1 is SGHAT and CDR2 FQNNGV.

In DNA, the CDR3 is TGTGCCTGGACCAGAGACAGGGTTAAGCTGTTTTTT. It translates to CAWTRDRVKLFF. The J gene is TRBJ2-2, the V gene TRBV30, with 7 bases fitting TRBD1. The germline gives CDR1 GTSNPN, CDR2 SVGIG (reference sequence). This CDR3 region has 12 residues. Trimming cost V 4 bases and J 12 bases; bases outside gene matches: 8.

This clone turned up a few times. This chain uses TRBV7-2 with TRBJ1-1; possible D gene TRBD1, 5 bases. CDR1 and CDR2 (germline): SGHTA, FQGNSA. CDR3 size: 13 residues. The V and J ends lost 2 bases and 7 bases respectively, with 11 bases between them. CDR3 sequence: CASSLWGEGEAFF. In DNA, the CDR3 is TGTGCCAGCAGCTTATGGGGGGAGGGTGAAGCTTTCTTT.

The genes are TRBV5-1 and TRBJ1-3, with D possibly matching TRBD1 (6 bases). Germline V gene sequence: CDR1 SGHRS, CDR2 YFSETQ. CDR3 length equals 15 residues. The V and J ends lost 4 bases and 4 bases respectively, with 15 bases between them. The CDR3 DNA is TGCGCCAGCAGCGGGGGGCGAGGGTTCGGAAACACCATATATTTT. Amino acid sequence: CASSGGRGFGNTIYF.

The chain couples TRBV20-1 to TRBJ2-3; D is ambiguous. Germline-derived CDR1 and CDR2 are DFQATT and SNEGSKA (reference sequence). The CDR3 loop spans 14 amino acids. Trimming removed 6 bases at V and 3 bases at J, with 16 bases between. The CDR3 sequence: CSASPLSRTDTQYF. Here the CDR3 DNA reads TGCAGTGCAAGTCCCCTCTCCCGAACAGATACGCAGTATTTT.

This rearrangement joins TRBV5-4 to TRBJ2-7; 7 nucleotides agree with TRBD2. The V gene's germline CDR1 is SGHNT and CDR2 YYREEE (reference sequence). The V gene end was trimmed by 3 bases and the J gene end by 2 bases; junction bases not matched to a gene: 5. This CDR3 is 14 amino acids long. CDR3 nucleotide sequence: TGTGCCAGCAGCTCGAGGGAGGGAACCTACGAGCAGTACTTC. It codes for CASSSREGTYEQYF.